These T cell receptor beta chains were read from a single sample in a study of CD8+ T cells in alopecia areata. Data came from immunoSEQ multiplex PCR; TCRdb stores just in-frame clones and leaves some out. The sample holds 150,000 or so clones, 85% to 90% seen once. The material was CD8+ T cells sorted from blood, obtained at week 0. The source is a human donor with alopecia areata. Both conserved end residues are part of each CDR3. The D gene is left open where the match is weak. Not every row has a clone size; where given, it reads once, few, many or a size class.

>TRBD1|TRBV5-1|TRBJ2-7|once
CASSVGTDSYEQYF
TGCGCCAGCAGCGTAGGGACAGACTCCTACGAGCAGTACTTC
>NA|TRBV10-2|TRBJ2-1|NA
CASGGHRHEQFF
TGCGCCAGCGGGGGACACAGGCATGAGCAGTTCTTC
>NA|TRBV19|TRBJ2-1|NA
CASSPWGDPHNEQFF
TGTGCCAGTAGCCCTTGGGGGGACCCCCACAATGAGCAGTTCTTC
>NA|TRBV29-1|TRBJ2-1|NA
CSVGRRGFYNEQFF
TGCAGCGTTGGTCGGCGGGGATTCTACAATGAGCAGTTCTTC
>NA|TRBV19|TRBJ2-1|once
CASSIANYNEQFF
TGTGCCAGTAGTATAGCTAACTACAATGAGCAGTTCTTC
>NA|TRBV7-6|TRBJ2-7|NA
CATTQGYEQYF
TGTGCCACCACACAGGGCTACGAGCAGTACTTC
>NA|TRBV15|TRBJ2-7|once
CATSRDGTGSYEQYF
TGTGCCACCAGCAGGGACGGGACGGGATCCTACGAGCAGTACTTC
>NA|TRBV4-1|TRBJ2-7|few
CASSQGLAYEQYF
TGCGCCAGCAGCCAAGGACTAGCCTACGAGCAGTACTTC
>TRBD1|TRBV14|TRBJ2-7|NA
CASSQGYRDRVYEQYF
TGTGCCAGCAGCCAAGGGTACCGGGACAGGGTCTACGAGCAGTACTTC
>NA|TRBV7-9|TRBJ2-6|NA
CASSSPPGVSGANVLTF
TGTGCCAGCAGCTCACCCCCCGGGGTATCTGGGGCCAACGTCCTGACTTTC
>NA|TRBV30|TRBJ2-7|NA
CAWSAPYASEYYEQYF
TGTGCCTGGAGTGCTCCCTATGCCAGCGAATACTACGAGCAGTACTTC
>TRBD1|TRBV29-1|TRBJ2-3|NA
CSVGQANTDTQYF
TGCAGCGTGGGACAGGCCAACACAGATACGCAGTATTTT
>NA|TRBV29-1|TRBJ1-1|NA
CSVQAGGPTEAFF
TGCAGCGTTCAAGCGGGGGGACCCACTGAAGCTTTCTTT